A selection of T cell receptor beta chains follows, all from one sample in a study of technical replicates of blood from a few donors. Clones were sequenced by immunoSEQ multiplex PCR, and TCRdb holds only the in-frame ones, with some missing. The table has around 70,000 clones, roughly 97% seen once. The sequenced sample was T cells isolated from PBMCs. Receptor source: a human donor in good health. The CDR3 runs from the conserved cysteine through the conserved F or W. A D gene is named only where the DNA matches it firmly. Only some rows state a clone size, as once, few, many or a class for expanded clones.

>NA|TRBV11-3|NA|TRBJ2-7
CASTASSYEQYF
TGTGCCAGTACAGCCAGCTCCTACGAGCAGTACTTC
>NA|TRBV5-1|TRBD1|TRBJ2-5
CASSFQGAETQYF
TGCGCCAGCAGCTTTCAGGGGGCGGAGACCCAGTACTTC
>NA|TRBV19|NA|TRBJ2-7
CASSTQDSFYEQYF
TGTGCCAGTAGTACCCAGGACTCCTTCTACGAGCAGTACTTC
>NA|TRBV25-1|TRBD2|TRBJ2-5
CASRGEGLRWETQYF
TGTGCCAGCAGGGGGGAGGGCCTTAGATGGGAGACCCAGTACTTC
>NA|TRBV23-1|TRBD2|TRBJ2-7
CASSPIRASGYEQYF
TGCGCCAGCAGTCCTATAAGGGCTAGCGGCTACGAGCAGTACTTC
>NA|TRBV28|NA|TRBJ2-6
CASSLESGANVLTF
TGTGCCAGCAGTCTAGAATCTGGGGCCAACGTCCTGACTTTC
>NA|TRBV10-3|TRBD2|TRBJ2-2
CAILVFQAGGRNTGELFF
TGTGCCATTCTGGTCTTCCAGGCGGGAGGGAGGAACACCGGGGAGCTGTTTTTT
>NA|TRBV4-2|TRBD1|TRBJ2-4
CASSRYRGLAKNIQYF
TGTGCCAGCAGCCGTTACAGGGGGCTGGCCAAAAACATTCAGTACTTC
>NA|TRBV4-2|TRBD1|TRBJ1-1
CASSQDLWAQGLNTEAFF
TGTGCCAGCAGCCAAGATCTGTGGGCACAGGGGCTGAACACTGAAGCTTTCTTT
>NA|TRBV7-9|TRBD2|TRBJ2-1
CASSLGGGSSHNEQFF
TGTGCCAGCAGCTTAGGCGGCGGGAGTTCCCACAATGAGCAGTTCTTC
>NA|TRBV4-1|TRBD2|TRBJ2-1
CASSRRLAGYNEQFF
TGCGCCAGCAGCCGCCGACTAGCGGGGTACAATGAGCAGTTCTTC
>NA|TRBV29-1|TRBD2|TRBJ2-1
CSVVLAGGHEQFF
TGCAGCGTTGTGCTAGCGGGAGGCCATGAGCAGTTCTTC
>few|TRBV6-1|TRBD1|TRBJ1-2
CASRSGTEIYGYTF
TGTGCCAGCAGATCCGGGACAGAAATCTATGGCTACACCTTC
>NA|TRBV7-8|NA|TRBJ2-5
CASSRGSETQYF
TGTGCCAGCAGCAGAGGTTCGGAGACCCAGTACTTC
>NA|TRBV28|TRBD2|TRBJ2-3
CASSLPSGTDTQYF
TGTGCCAGCAGTTTACCTAGCGGGACAGATACGCAGTATTTT
>NA|TRBV11-2|NA|TRBJ1-5
CASRDPSAGKWEGHQPQHF
TGTGCCAGCAGGGATCCCTCAGCTGGAAAGTGGGAGGGCCATCAGCCCCAGCATTTT
>NA|TRBV29-1|NA|TRBJ2-7
CSVESVYYEQYF
TGCAGCGTTGAGTCGGTTTACTACGAGCAGTACTTC
>NA|TRBV5-1|NA|TRBJ2-1
CASSLAGSYNEQFF
TGCGCCAGCAGCTTAGCGGGCTCCTACAATGAGCAGTTCTTC
>NA|TRBV30|TRBD1|TRBJ1-1
CAWSVQGETEAFF
TGTGCCTGGAGTGTACAGGGGGAGACTGAAGCTTTCTTT
>NA|TRBV2|NA|TRBJ2-2
CASSTANTGELFF
TGTGCCAGCTCGACTGCGAACACCGGGGAGCTGTTTTTT
>NA|TRBV30|TRBD1|TRBJ1-2
CAWDGQETNYGYTF
TGTGCCTGGGACGGACAGGAAACTAACTATGGCTACACCTTC
>NA|TRBV19|TRBD1|TRBJ2-3
CASCRQGGTDTQYF
TGTGCCAGTTGCCGGCAGGGGGGCACAGATACGCAGTATTTT
>NA|TRBV6-1|TRBD1|TRBJ1-2
CASRGQEGYGYTF
TGTGCCAGCAGGGGACAGGAGGGGTATGGCTACACCTTC
>NA|TRBV7-2|NA|TRBJ1-1
CASSLVSGGEAFF
TGTGCCAGCAGCTTAGTGTCCGGGGGTGAAGCTTTCTTT
>NA|TRBV2|NA|TRBJ1-5
CASSERDTRWSQPQHF
TGTGCCAGCAGTGAAAGGGACACGAGATGGAGTCAGCCCCAGCATTTT
>once|TRBV7-2|NA|TRBJ1-1
CASSFRGGGLVTEAFF
TGTGCCAGCAGTTTTCGGGGCGGGGGGCTGGTTACTGAAGCTTTCTTT
>NA|TRBV19|NA|TRBJ2-7
CASSIAPDRSYEQYF
TGTGCCAGTAGTATAGCTCCCGACAGATCCTACGAGCAGTACTTC
>NA|TRBV6-4|NA|TRBJ1-1
CASSVERGNTEAFF
TGTGCCAGCAGTGTGGAGCGGGGGAACACTGAAGCTTTCTTT
>NA|TRBV10-3|NA|TRBJ2-7
CAIRPRELGRNEQYF
TGTGCCATCAGGCCCCGGGAGTTAGGAAGGAACGAGCAGTACTTC
>NA|TRBV4-2|TRBD2|TRBJ2-2
CASSQDLPPTSGRASDTGELFF
TGTGCCAGCAGCCAAGATCTCCCACCAACTAGCGGGAGGGCCTCGGACACCGGGGAGCTGTTTTTT
>NA|TRBV2|TRBD2|TRBJ2-1
CASRGGLAGGNEQFF
TGTGCCAGCAGGGGCGGACTAGCGGGAGGCAATGAGCAGTTCTTC
>NA|TRBV28|TRBD1|TRBJ1-1
CASSYRGTGLNTEAFF
TGTGCCAGCAGTTATCGGGGGACAGGGCTGAACACTGAAGCTTTCTTT
>NA|TRBV28|NA|TRBJ1-5
CASIPSVGAGPQHF
TGTGCCAGCATCCCCTCGGTGGGGGCAGGGCCCCAGCATTTT
>NA|TRBV5-8|TRBD1|TRBJ2-7
CASSFGTGGLNEQYF
TGTGCCAGCAGCTTCGGGACAGGGGGCTTGAACGAGCAGTACTTC
>NA|TRBV5-1|NA|TRBJ1-2
CASSPEGRDGYTF
TGCGCCAGCAGCCCAGAGGGCAGAGATGGCTACACCTTC
>NA|TRBV14|NA|TRBJ1-1
CASSQFIGEPEAFF
TGTGCCAGCAGCCAATTCATAGGGGAACCTGAAGCTTTCTTT
>NA|TRBV19|TRBD1|TRBJ1-2
CASSIGQGDGYTF
TGTGCCAGTAGTATCGGACAGGGCGATGGCTACACCTTC
>NA|TRBV4-1|NA|TRBJ2-7
CASSLPLGPEQYF
TGCGCCAGCAGCCTACCTCTAGGTCCCGAGCAGTACTTC
>once|TRBV5-4|TRBD2|TRBJ2-1
CASSLKREKEEQFF
TGTGCCAGCAGCTTGAAGCGGGAGAAAGAGGAGCAGTTCTTC
>NA|TRBV28|NA|TRBJ2-1
CASSLVGAQFF
TGTGCCAGCAGTTTAGTAGGAGCGCAGTTCTTC
>NA|TRBV5-4|TRBD2|TRBJ2-1
CASSLGSGEYNEQFF
TGTGCCAGCAGCTTGGGTAGCGGGGAGTACAATGAGCAGTTCTTC
>NA|TRBV6-6|NA|TRBJ1-5
CASSKGNSNQPQHF
TGTGCCAGCAGTAAGGGGAATAGCAATCAGCCCCAGCATTTT
>NA|TRBV6-7|TRBD2|TRBJ2-7
CAGGLTSGRSLAPYEQYF
TGTGCCGGGGGGCTGACTAGCGGGAGGAGTTTAGCTCCCTACGAGCAGTACTTC
>NA|TRBV19|NA|TRBJ1-5
CASSPRGSVSQHF
TGTGCCAGTAGTCCCCGAGGGTCCGTATCCCAGCATTTT
>once|TRBV4-3|NA|TRBJ2-7
CASSQDFPSVYEQYF
TGCGCCAGCAGCCAAGATTTCCCTAGCGTCTACGAGCAGTACTTC
>NA|TRBV6-1|NA|TRBJ2-7
CASTHRSSYEQYF
TGTGCCAGCACCCACAGGAGCTCCTACGAGCAGTACTTC